This T cell receptor beta chain was observed in a study of cytomegalovirus exposure and HLA in healthy donors. The PCR contained 60 Vbeta and 13 Jbeta primers. Assay used: immunoSEQ multiplex PCR; TCRdb lists only in-frame clones, some missing. Of 200,000 or so clones in the sample, 87% are singletons; the top ten hold 1.3%. General observations from the study: A later analysis linked a missense DCLRE1C variant to TCR beta V- and J-gene trimming. Later work showed greater clonal expansion in HLA-associated TCR beta chains than in equally common others.

This clone has a handful of counts. Its antigen is not known. CDR3 length equals 15 residues. The ends lost 5 bases at V and 4 bases at J; junction bases unmatched: 8. Germline CDR1 and CDR2: SGHAT and FQNNGV. V and J are TRBV11-2 and TRBJ2-5; 9 positions agree with TRBD1. This TCR was sampled from a man under 40 in good health and CMV-seronegative. The specimen sequenced was PBMCs. The DNA for the CDR3 is TGTGCCAGCAGCGTAACAGGGGGCAGGGGAGAGACCCAGTACTTC. This gives the protein CASSVTGGRGETQYF.